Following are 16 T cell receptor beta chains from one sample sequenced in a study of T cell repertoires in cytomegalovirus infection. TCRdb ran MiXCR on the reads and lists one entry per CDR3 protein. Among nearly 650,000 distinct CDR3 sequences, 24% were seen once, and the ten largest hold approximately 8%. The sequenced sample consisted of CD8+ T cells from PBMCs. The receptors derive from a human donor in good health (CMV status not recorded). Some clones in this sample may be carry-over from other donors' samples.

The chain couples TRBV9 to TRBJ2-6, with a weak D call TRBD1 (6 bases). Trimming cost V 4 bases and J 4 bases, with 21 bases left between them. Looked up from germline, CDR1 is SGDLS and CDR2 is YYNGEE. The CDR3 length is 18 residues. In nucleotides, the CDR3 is TGTGCCAGCAGCCTGGGACATATCGCTTCTGGGGGGGCCAACGTCCTGACTTTC. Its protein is CASSLGHIASGGANVLTF.

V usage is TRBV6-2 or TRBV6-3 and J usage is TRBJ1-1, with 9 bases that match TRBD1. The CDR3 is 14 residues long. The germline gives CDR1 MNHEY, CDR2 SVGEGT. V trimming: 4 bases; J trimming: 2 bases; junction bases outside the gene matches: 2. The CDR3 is CASSWDRENTEAFF. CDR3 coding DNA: TGTGCCAGCAGTTGGGACAGGGAAAACACTGAAGCTTTCTTT.

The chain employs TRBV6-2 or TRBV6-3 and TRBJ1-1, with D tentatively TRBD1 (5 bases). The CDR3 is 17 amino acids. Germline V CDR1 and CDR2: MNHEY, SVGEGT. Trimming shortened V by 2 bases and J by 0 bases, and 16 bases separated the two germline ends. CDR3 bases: TGTGCCAGCAGTTACGAAGCTCAGGGACGGATGAACACTGAAGCTTTCTTT. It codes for CASSYEAQGRMNTEAFF.

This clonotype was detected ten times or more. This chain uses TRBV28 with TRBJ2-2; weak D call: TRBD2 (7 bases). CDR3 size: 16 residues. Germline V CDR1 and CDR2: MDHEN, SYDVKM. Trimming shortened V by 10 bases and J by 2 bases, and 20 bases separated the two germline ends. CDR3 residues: CATSSRGGRNTGELFF. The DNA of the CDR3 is TGTGCCACCAGCAGCCGCGGGGGCCGAAACACCGGGGAGCTGTTTTTT.

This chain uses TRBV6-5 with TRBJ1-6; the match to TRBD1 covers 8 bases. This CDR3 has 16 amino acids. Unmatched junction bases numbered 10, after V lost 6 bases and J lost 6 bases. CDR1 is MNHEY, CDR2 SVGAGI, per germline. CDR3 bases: TGTGCCAGCAGAGGTTTGAGGGACAGGCCTAATTCACCCCTCCACTTT. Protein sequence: CASRGLRDRPNSPLHF.

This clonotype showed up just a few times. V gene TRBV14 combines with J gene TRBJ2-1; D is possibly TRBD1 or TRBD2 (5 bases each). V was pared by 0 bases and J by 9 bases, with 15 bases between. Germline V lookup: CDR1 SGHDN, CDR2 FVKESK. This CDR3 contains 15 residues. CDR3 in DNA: TGTGCCAGCAGCCAAGATCGTGGGGGAAGAAGTGAGCAGTTCTTC. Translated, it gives CASSQDRGGRSEQFF.

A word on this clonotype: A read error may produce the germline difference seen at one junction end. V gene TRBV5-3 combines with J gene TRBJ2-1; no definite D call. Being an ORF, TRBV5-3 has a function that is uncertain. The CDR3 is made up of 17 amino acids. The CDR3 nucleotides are TGTGCCAGCAGCTGGGTCAGAGGATACTCTACAGACAATGAGCAGTTCTTC. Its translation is CASSWVRGYSTDNEQFF.

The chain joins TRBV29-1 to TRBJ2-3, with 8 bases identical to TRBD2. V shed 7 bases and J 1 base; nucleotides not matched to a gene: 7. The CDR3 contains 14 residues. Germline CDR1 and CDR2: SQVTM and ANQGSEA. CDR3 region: CSAEVRGGTDTQYF. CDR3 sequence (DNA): TGCAGCGCCGAGGTGCGGGGGGGCACAGATACGCAGTATTTT.

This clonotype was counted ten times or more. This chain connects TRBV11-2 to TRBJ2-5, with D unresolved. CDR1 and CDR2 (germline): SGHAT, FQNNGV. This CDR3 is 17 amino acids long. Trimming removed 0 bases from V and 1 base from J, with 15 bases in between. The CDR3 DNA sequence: TGTGCCAGCAGCTTAGAAAGAAAGGCGTGGGTCCAAGAGACCCAGTACTTC. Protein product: CASSLERKAWVQETQYF.

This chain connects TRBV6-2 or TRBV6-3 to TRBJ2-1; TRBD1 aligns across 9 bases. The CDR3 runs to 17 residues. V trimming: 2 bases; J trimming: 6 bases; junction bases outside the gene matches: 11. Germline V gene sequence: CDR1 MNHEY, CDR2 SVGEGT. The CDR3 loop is CASSYPRTGALTNEQFF. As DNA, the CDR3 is TGTGCCAGCAGTTACCCTCGGACAGGGGCGCTGACCAATGAGCAGTTCTTC.

The CDR3 coding sequence is TGTGCCACCAACAGTAGCGGCACCGGGGAGCTGTTTTTT. Translating it yields CATNSSGTGELFF. The V and J genes are TRBV15 and TRBJ2-2; D is perhaps TRBD2 (6 bases). Trimming left V 7 bases short and J 4 bases short, with 10 bases between. This CDR3 comprises 13 residues. CDR1 and CDR2 from the germline V gene are LNHNV and YYDKDF (reference sequence). The whole variable domain, filled in from reference TRBV15 and TRBJ2-2, reads DAMVIQNPRYQVTQFGKPVTLSCSQTLNHNVMYWYQQKSSQAPKLLFHYYDKDFNNEADTPDNFQSRRPNTSFCFLDIRSPGLGDTAMYLCATNSSGTGELFFGEGSRLTVL.

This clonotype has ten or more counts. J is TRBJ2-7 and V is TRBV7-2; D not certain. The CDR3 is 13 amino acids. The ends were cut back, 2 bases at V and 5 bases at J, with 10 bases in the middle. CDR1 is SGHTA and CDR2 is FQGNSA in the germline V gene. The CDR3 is CASSLKYIDEQYF. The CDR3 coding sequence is TGTGCCAGCAGCTTAAAATATATCGACGAGCAGTACTTC.

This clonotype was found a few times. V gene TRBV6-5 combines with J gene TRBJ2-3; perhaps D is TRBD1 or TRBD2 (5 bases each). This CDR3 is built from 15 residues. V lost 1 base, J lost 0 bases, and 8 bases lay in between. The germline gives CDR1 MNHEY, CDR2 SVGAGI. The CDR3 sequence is CASSYWGPSTDTQYF. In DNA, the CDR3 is TGTGCCAGCAGTTACTGGGGACCTAGCACAGATACGCAGTATTTT.

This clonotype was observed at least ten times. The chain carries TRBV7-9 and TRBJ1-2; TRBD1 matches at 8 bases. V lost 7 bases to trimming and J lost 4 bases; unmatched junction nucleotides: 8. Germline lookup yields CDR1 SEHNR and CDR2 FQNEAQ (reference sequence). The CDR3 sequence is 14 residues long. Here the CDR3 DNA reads TGTGCCAGCACCCTAGGGACAGGAGTCTATGGCTACACCTTC. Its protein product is CASTLGTGVYGYTF.

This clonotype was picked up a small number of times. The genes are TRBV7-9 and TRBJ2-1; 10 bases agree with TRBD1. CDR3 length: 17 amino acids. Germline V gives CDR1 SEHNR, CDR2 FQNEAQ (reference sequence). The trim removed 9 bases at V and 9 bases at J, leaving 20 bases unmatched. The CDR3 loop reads CARSTLTGTGAWGEQFF. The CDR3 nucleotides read TGTGCCAGAAGCACCTTGACCGGGACAGGGGCCTGGGGTGAGCAGTTCTTC. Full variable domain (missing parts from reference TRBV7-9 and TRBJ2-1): DTGVSQNPRHKITKRGQNVTFRCDPISEHNRLYWYRQTLGQGPEFLTYFQNEAQLEKSRLLSDRFSAERPKGSFSTLEIQRTEQGDSAMYLCARSTLTGTGAWGEQFFGPGTRLTVL.

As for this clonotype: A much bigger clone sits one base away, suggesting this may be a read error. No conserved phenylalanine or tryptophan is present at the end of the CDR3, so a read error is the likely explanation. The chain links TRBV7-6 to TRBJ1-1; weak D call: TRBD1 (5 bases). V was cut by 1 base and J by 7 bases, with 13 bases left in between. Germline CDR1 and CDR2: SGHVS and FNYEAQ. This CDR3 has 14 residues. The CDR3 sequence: CASSLGGSGFEAFS. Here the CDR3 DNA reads TGTGCCAGCAGCTTAGGGGGGTCTGGATTTGAAGCTTTCTCT.